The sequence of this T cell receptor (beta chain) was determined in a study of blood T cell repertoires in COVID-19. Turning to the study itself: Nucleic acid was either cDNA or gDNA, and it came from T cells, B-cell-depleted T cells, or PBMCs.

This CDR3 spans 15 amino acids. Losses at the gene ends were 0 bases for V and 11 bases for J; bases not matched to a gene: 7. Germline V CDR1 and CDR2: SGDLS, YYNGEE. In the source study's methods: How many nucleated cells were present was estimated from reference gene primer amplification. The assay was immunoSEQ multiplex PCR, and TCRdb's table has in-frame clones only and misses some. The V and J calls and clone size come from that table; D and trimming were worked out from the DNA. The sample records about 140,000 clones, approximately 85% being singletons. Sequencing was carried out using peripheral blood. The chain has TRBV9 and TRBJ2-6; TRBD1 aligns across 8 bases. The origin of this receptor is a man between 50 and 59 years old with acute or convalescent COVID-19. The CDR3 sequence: CASSVAPGQVYVLTF. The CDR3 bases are TGTGCCAGCAGCGTAGCGCCGGGACAGGTTTACGTCCTGACTTTC.